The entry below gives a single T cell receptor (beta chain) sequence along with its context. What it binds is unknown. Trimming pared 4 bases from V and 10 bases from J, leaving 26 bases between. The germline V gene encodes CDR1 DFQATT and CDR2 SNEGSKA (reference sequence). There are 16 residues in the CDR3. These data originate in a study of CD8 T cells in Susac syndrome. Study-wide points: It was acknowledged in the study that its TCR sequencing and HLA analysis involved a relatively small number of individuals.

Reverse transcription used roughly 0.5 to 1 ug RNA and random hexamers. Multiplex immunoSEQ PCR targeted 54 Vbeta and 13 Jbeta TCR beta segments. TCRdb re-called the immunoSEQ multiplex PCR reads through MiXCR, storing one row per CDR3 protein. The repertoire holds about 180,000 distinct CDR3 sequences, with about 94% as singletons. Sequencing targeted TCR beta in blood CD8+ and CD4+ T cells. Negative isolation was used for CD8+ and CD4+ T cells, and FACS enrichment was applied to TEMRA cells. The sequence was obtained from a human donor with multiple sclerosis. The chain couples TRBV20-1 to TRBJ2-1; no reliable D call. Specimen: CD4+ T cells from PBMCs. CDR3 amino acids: CSANPRIPAPLKEQFF. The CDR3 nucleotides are TGCAGTGCTAACCCCCGTATCCCGGCACCTCTGAAAGAGCAGTTCTTC.